The 23 T cell receptor beta chains reported below all come from one sample, sequenced in a study of blood T cell repertoires in COVID-19. Produced via immunoSEQ multiplex PCR; TCRdb's table is partial and in-frame only. There are just over 300,000 clones in the sample; 80% to 90% occur only once, and less than 2.5% lies in the top ten. The specimen sequenced was PBMCs or T cells enriched from blood (not recorded which). These receptors all stem from a man younger than 45 who had recovered from COVID-19.

The rearrangement links TRBV2 to TRBJ2-5, with 12 positions matching TRBD2. Unmatched junction bases numbered 5, after V lost 6 bases and J lost 3 bases. Germline V gene sequence: CDR1 SNHLY, CDR2 FYNNEI. There are 15 residues in the CDR3. The CDR3 nucleotides are TGTGCCAGCAGGGACCTAGCGGGGGGGGAAGAGACCCAGTACTTC. Protein sequence: CASRDLAGGEETQYF. Looking up the rest from reference TRBV2 and TRBJ2-5 gives the full variable domain: EPEVTQTPSHQVTQMGQEVILRCVPISNHLYFYWYRQILGQKVEFLVSFYNNEISEKSEIFDDQFSVERPDGSNFTLKIRSTKLEDSAMYFCASRDLAGGEETQYFGPGTRLLVL.

The rearrangement joins TRBV11-2 to TRBJ1-5; D perhaps matches TRBD1 (5 bases). From germline, CDR1 is SGHAT and CDR2 FQNNGV. There are 13 residues in the CDR3. The V end was cut by 5 bases, the J end by 4 bases, with 9 bases between. In DNA form, the CDR3 reads TGTGCCAGCAGCCACGACAGTAATCAGCCCCAGCATTTT. This codes for CASSHDSNQPQHF. The whole variable domain, remainder taken from reference TRBV11-2 and TRBJ1-5, is EAGVAQSPRYKIIEKRQSVAFWCNPISGHATLYWYQQILGQGPKLLIQFQNNGVVDDSQLPKDRFSAERLKGVDSTLKIQPAKLEDSAVYLCASSHDSNQPQHFGDGTRLSIL.

CDR3 amino acids: CASSGDSVFYNEQFF. The CDR3 DNA reads TGTGCCAGCAGCGGGGACAGCGTCTTTTACAATGAGCAGTTCTTC. The V call is TRBV9, the J call TRBJ2-1, with 7 positions matching TRBD1. Germline V gene lookup returns CDR1 SGDLS and CDR2 YYNGEE. V lost 3 bases and J lost 4; bases outside the gene matches: 7. The CDR3 contains 15 residues.

The J gene is TRBJ1-5, the V gene TRBV2, with unresolved D. Germline assignment: CDR1 SNHLY and CDR2 FYNNEI. V shed 5 bases and J shed 4 bases, with 15 bases lying between them. The CDR3 sequence is 15 residues long. The CDR3 DNA reads TGTGCCAGCAGTTCGAACGGGATACGTAATCAGCCCCAGCATTTT. Translating it yields CASSSNGIRNQPQHF.

As to this clone: This sequence may be a read error, since a much larger clone differs from it by one base. The chain employs TRBV13 and TRBJ1-1; D might be TRBD1 (6 bases). The germline CDR1 and CDR2 sequences are PRHDT and FYEKMQ (reference sequence). Trimming pared 5 bases from V and 1 base from J, leaving 11 bases between. The CDR3 extends over 14 amino acids. The CDR3 nucleotides read TGTGCCAGCAGCCCCCGGACAGCGAACACTGAAGCTTTCTTT. Encoded protein: CASSPRTANTEAFF.

J is TRBJ1-1 and V is TRBV6-5; perhaps TRBD1 as D (6 bases). Germline lookup yields CDR1 MNHEY and CDR2 SVGAGI. V gave up 6 bases and J gave up 3 bases, with 14 bases separating them. The CDR3 is made up of 14 amino acids. The CDR3 nucleotides are TGTGCCAGCAGCGGCACAGGGCAATACACTGAAGCTTTCTTT. Its translation: CASSGTGQYTEAFF.

The V and J genes are TRBV5-1 and TRBJ2-2; D perhaps matches TRBD2 (6 bases). Deletions cut 0 bases from V and 4 bases from J, with 10 bases between. The CDR3 extends over 15 amino acids. Germline V lookup: CDR1 SGHRS, CDR2 YFSETQ. The CDR3 nucleotides are TGCGCCAGCAGCTTGGCTCTAGCGAGCACCGGGGAGCTGTTTTTT. Translated: CASSLALASTGELFF.

The chain combines TRBV5-1 with TRBJ2-5, with 11 bases that match TRBD1. With V trimmed by 2 bases and J by 4 bases, 7 bases remained unmatched. Germline V lookup: CDR1 SGHRS, CDR2 YFSETQ. The CDR3 loop spans 16 amino acids. The DNA of the CDR3 is TGCGCCAGCAGCTTAATGGGACAGGGGGGAAGAGAGACCCAGTACTTC. Its protein product is CASSLMGQGGRETQYF.

A word on this clone: At one end, the junction sequence differs from germline, possibly due to a read error. Different DNA sequences within this sample yield the same CDR3. This rearrangement joins TRBV19 to TRBJ2-2; D possibly corresponds to TRBD2 (5 bases). The germline CDR1 and CDR2 sequences are LNHDA and SQIVND (reference sequence). The CDR3 is 14 residues long. The CDR3 bases are TGTGCCAGTAGTACCTGGACTGACACGGGGGAGCTGTTTTTT. Translation: CASSTWTDTGELFF. Complete variable domain (other parts from reference TRBV19 and TRBJ2-2): DGGITQSPKYLFRKEGQNVTLSCEQNLNHDAMYWYRQDPGQGLRLIYYSQIVNDFQKGDIAEGYSVSREKKESFPLTVTSAQKNPTAFYLCASSTWTDTGELFFGEGSRLTVL.

The sample holds one count of this clone. The V call is TRBV7-9, the J call TRBJ1-4, with unresolved D. Germline CDR1 reads SEHNR; CDR2 reads FQNEAQ (reference sequence). The germline V and J ends were trimmed by 2 bases and 8 bases, with 12 bases remaining between them. The length of the CDR3 is 14 residues. The CDR3 DNA reads TGTGCCAGCAGCTTATTGCGGCTTGGAGAAAAACTGTTTTTT. This codes for CASSLLRLGEKLFF.

V gene TRBV9 combines with J gene TRBJ1-5; D ambiguous. Germline CDR1 reads SGDLS; CDR2 reads YYNGEE. The CDR3 consists of 14 residues. Trimming took off 4 bases at V and 4 bases at J, with 12 bases between the two ends. CDR3 residues: CASSPREGNQPQHF. DNA for the CDR3: TGTGCCAGCAGCCCGAGGGAAGGTAATCAGCCCCAGCATTTT.

This clone was observed a few times. The chain links TRBV5-1 to TRBJ2-7; maybe TRBD2 (6 bases). V was pared by 3 bases and J by 2 bases, with 24 bases between. CDR1 is SGHRS and CDR2 is YFSETQ in the germline V gene. CDR3 length: 18 amino acids. CDR3 sequence (DNA): TGCGCCAGCAGCTCCGAAAGCGCTTCGGCGGGACGCCCCTACGAGCAGTACTTC. This sequence encodes CASSSESASAGRPYEQYF.

The chain carries TRBV9 and TRBJ2-1; 8 bases fit TRBD2. Germline CDR1 and CDR2: SGDLS and YYNGEE. This CDR3 has 17 residues. The junction had 12 bases not matched to a gene; V was cut back by 3 bases and J by 4 bases. The CDR3 region has the DNA TGTGCCAGCAGCGCTCGACCCGGGGGGGCGGGTTACAATGAGCAGTTCTTC. This codes for CASSARPGGAGYNEQFF. The full variable domain, in which reference TRBV9 and TRBJ2-1 provide the parts outside the CDR3, is DSGVTQTPKHLITATGQRVTLRCSPRSGDLSVYWYQQSLDQGLQFLIQYYNGEERAKGNILERFSAQQFPDLHSELNLSSLELGDSALYFCASSARPGGAGYNEQFFGPGTRLTVL.

J is TRBJ1-6 and V is TRBV24-1; D gene unclear. V was shortened by 0 bases and J by 8 bases, with 7 bases between the two germline ends. Germline V gene sequence: CDR1 KGHDR, CDR2 SFDVKD. CDR3 length equals 14 residues. CDR3 nucleotides: TGTGCCACCAGTGATTTGGGTGCGGATTCACCCCTCCACTTT. Translation gives CATSDLGADSPLHF.

The rearrangement links TRBV6-1 to TRBJ1-3; 7 bases are shared with TRBD1. The CDR3 is 17 amino acids. Germline lookup yields CDR1 MNHNS and CDR2 SASEGT. V was pared by 0 bases and J by 4 bases, with 9 bases of the junction left unmatched. CDR3 in amino acids: CASSEALLQGLGNTIYF. The DNA of the CDR3 is TGTGCCAGCAGTGAAGCTTTATTACAGGGGCTCGGAAACACCATATATTTT.

V usage is TRBV7-2 and J usage is TRBJ2-7; 7 bases match TRBD1. This CDR3 comprises 15 residues. Trimming cost V 1 base and J 2 bases; bases outside gene matches: 5. Germline V gene sequence: CDR1 SGHTA, CDR2 FQGNSA. In DNA form, the CDR3 reads TGTGCCAGCAGCTTAGTAGTGGGACAGACCTACGAGCAGTACTTC. Amino acids: CASSLVVGQTYEQYF. The variable domain in full, with the rest retrieved from reference TRBV7-2 and TRBJ2-7, is GAGVSQSPSNKVTEKGKDVELRCDPISGHTALYWYRQSLGQGLEFLIYFQGNSAPDKSGLPSDRFSAERTGGSVSTLTIQRTQQEDSAVYLCASSLVVGQTYEQYFGPGTRLTVT.

The count of this clone is one. The rearrangement uses TRBV6-9 and TRBJ2-3; no definite D call. The V gene lost 2 bases and the J gene lost 1 base, with 4 bases spanning the gap. This CDR3 has 13 residues. Germline V CDR1 and CDR2: MNHGY, SVAAGI. CDR3 sequence: CASSYPGTDTQYF. The CDR3, as DNA: TGTGCCAGCAGTTATCCAGGCACAGATACGCAGTATTTT.

This clone occurred once. The CDR3 sequence is CASSEAPRGNYGYTF. DNA for the CDR3: TGTGCCAGCAGTGAAGCCCCGCGGGGAAACTATGGCTACACCTTC. The gene calls are TRBV2 and TRBJ1-2, with D unresolved. The CDR3 is 15 amino acids. Germline V gene lookup returns CDR1 SNHLY and CDR2 FYNNEI. V was trimmed by 0 bases and J by 2 bases, leaving 10 bases between them.

This rearrangement joins TRBV11-2 to TRBJ1-5; perhaps TRBD1 as D (6 bases). CDR1 and CDR2 (germline): SGHAT, FQNNGV. Trimming pared 5 bases from V and 4 bases from J, leaving 9 bases between. CDR3 length: 13 residues. The CDR3 loop reads CASSKGGNQPQHF. CDR3 nucleotide sequence: TGTGCCAGCAGCAAGGGGGGGAATCAGCCCCAGCATTTT.

V is TRBV6-5 and J is TRBJ1-1, with D perhaps TRBD1 (6 bases). In germline, CDR1 is MNHEY, CDR2 SVGAGI. The V and J ends lost 6 bases and 1 base respectively, with 12 bases between them. CDR3 length equals 14 residues. CDR3 nucleotides: TGTGCCAGCAGAGGGTGGGGGCAGAACACTGAAGCTTTCTTT. This encodes CASRGWGQNTEAFF.

The rearrangement links TRBV3-1 (or the pseudogene TRBV3-2) to TRBJ1-5; 7 bases align to TRBD1. CDR1 and CDR2 from the germline V gene are LGHDT and YNNKEL (reference sequence). The CDR3 has 14 amino acids. Trimming at V came to 4 bases and at J to 8 bases, leaving 8 bases not matched to a gene. The CDR3 nucleotides are TGTGCCAGCAGCCCCCGGACAGGAGGTGAGCCCCAGCATTTT. Its translation is CASSPRTGGEPQHF.

The chain couples TRBV5-4 to TRBJ2-7, with 8 bases aligning to TRBD2. The junction had 6 bases not matched to a gene; V was cut back by 4 bases and J by 0 bases. Germline CDR1 SGHNT, CDR2 YYREEE (reference sequence). This CDR3 is built from 15 residues. CDR3 nucleotides: TGTGCCAGCAGCAGAACGGGGGGGAGCTCCTACGAGCAGTACTTC. Its translation: CASSRTGGSSYEQYF.

This chain joins TRBV4-3 and TRBJ1-2; a weak D match, TRBD1 (6 bases). Trimming left V 7 bases short and J 2 bases short, with 11 bases between. CDR3 length equals 13 residues. The germline V gene has CDR1 LGHNA and CDR2 YSLEER. CDR3 residues: CASNLQGNYGYTF. CDR3 sequence (DNA): TGCGCCAGCAATTTACAGGGAAACTATGGCTACACCTTC.